The present T cell receptor beta chain was sequenced within a study of T-cell reconstitution after alpha-beta-depleted transplantation in children. The study's findings and limits: At the one-year point after transplant, T-cell counts and TCRbeta diversity were found to come mostly from T cells that had been newly produced. There were some patients whose high TCRbeta diversity at day 60 came from surviving recipient T cells and thymic progenitors. Two months or so post-transplant, alpha-beta T cells reportedly derived from several hundred expanded graft clones.

As for this clonotype: Its antigen is unknown.

During its preparation, the TCRbeta library received unique molecular identifiers. A single record per CDR3 protein comes from TCRdb applying MiXCR to the PCR reads. The data contain about 980,000 distinct CDR3 sequences, about 29% of them seen just once; the ten biggest clones take up under 30%. The ends were cut back, 3 bases at V and 3 bases at J, with 9 bases in the middle. CDR3 size: 13 residues. The input for sequencing was PBMCs, mostly from graft donor cells, taken 360 days after TCRalphabeta/CD19-depleted stem cell transplant. J is TRBJ2-7 and V is TRBV12-3 or TRBV12-4; D possibly corresponds to TRBD2 (6 bases). The sequence was obtained from a boy under two years old who had a stem cell transplant for SCID, so the T cells may come from the graft donor. The CDR3 region is CASSFRTNYEQYF. CDR3 in DNA: TGTGCCAGCAGTTTCCGGACTAACTACGAGCAGTACTTC.